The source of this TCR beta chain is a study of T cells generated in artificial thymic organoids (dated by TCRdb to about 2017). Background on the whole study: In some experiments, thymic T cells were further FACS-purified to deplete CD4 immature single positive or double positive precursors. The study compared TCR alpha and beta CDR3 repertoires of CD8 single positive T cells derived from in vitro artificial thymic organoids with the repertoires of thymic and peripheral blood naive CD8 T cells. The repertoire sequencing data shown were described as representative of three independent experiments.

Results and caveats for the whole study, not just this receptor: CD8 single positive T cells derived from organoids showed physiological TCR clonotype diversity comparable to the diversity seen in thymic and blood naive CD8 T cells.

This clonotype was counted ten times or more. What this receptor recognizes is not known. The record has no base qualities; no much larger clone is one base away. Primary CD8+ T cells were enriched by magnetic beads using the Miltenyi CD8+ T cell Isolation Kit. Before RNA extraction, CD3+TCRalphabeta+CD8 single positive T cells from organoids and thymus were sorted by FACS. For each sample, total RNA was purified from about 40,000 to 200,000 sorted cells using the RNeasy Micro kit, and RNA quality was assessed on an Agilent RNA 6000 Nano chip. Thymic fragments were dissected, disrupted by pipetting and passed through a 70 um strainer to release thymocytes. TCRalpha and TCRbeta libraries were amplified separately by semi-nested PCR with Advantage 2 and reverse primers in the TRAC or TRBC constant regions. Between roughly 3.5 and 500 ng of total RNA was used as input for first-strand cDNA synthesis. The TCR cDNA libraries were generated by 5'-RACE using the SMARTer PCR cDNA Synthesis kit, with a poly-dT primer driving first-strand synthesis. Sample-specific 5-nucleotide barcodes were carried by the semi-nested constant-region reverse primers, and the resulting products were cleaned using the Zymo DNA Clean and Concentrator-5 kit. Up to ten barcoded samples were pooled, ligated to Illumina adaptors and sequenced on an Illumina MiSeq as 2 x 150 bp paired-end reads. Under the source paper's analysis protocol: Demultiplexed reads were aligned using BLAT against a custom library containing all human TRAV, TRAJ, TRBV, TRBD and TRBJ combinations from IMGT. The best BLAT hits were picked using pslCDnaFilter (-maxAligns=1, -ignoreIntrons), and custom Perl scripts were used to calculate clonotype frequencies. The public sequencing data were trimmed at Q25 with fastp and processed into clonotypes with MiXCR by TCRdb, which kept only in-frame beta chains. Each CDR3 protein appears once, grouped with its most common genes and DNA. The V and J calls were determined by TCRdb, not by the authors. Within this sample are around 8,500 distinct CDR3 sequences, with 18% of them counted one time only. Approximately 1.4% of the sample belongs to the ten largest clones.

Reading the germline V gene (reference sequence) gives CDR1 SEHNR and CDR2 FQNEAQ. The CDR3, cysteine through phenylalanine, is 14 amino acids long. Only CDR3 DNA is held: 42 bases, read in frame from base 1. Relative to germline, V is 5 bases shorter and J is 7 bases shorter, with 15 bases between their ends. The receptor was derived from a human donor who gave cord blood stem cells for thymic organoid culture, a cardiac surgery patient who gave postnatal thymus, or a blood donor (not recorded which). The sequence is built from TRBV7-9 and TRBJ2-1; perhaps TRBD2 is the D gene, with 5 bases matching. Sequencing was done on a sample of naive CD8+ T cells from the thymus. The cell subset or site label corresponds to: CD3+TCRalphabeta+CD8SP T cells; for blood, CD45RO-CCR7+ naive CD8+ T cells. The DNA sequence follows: TGTGCCAGCAGCCTAGGAGGACGGCTTAATGAGCAGTTCTTC. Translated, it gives CASSLGGRLNEQFF.